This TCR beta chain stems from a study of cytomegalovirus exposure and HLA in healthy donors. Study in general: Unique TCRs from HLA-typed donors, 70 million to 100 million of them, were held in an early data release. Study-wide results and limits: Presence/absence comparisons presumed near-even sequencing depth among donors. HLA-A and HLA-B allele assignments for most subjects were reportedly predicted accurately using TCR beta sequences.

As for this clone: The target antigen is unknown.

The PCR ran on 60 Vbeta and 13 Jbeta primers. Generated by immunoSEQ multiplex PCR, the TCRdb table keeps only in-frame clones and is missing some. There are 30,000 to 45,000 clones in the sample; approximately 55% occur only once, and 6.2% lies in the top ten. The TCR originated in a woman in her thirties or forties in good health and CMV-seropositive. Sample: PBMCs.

The CDR3: CRKKQGQAISYEQYF. The CDR3 nucleotides are TGCAGAAAAAAGCAGGGACAGGCAATCTCCTACGAGCAGTACTTC. The chain combines TRBV29-1 with TRBJ2-7; 8 bases are shared with TRBD1. The CDR3 contains 15 residues. Looked up from germline, CDR1 is SQVTM and CDR2 is ANQGSEA.